Listed here are 16 T cell receptor beta chains from one sample, sequenced in a study of T cells in Graves' hyperthyroidism and ophthalmopathy. Researchers took RNA transcripts and amplified the TCR beta CDR3 regions from them. TCR CDR3 regions were first amplified by RT-PCR with HTBI primers. TCRdb fed the multiplex PCR reads into MiXCR, producing one record per CDR3 protein. The sample holds approximately 600,000 distinct CDR3 sequences, about 15% seen once. The sequenced material came from blood. Receptors originate from a woman in her thirties or forties with Graves' ophthalmopathy.

In this sample, this clonotype turned up many times. V gene TRBV27 combines with J gene TRBJ2-5; 12 nucleotides align to TRBD2. This CDR3 is built from 13 residues. The V segment lost 8 bases and the J segment 2 bases; nucleotides outside the gene matches: 0. Germline V lookup: CDR1 MNHEY, CDR2 SMNVEV (reference sequence). The CDR3 region is CASGLAGQETQYF. In DNA form, the CDR3 reads TGTGCCAGCGGACTAGCGGGGCAAGAGACCCAGTACTTC.

The J gene is TRBJ2-6, the V gene TRBV6-4, with a weak D call TRBD1 (6 bases). V was trimmed by 7 bases and J by 0 bases, leaving 16 bases between them. CDR1 is MRHNA and CDR2 is SNTAGT in the germline V gene. CDR3 length: 17 amino acids. The CDR3 loop reads CASTGQTTNSGANVLTF. Written as DNA, the CDR3 is TGTGCCAGCACAGGACAGACCACCAACTCTGGGGCCAACGTCCTGACTTTC.

This clonotype showed up just a few times. CDR3 in DNA: TGTGCCAGCCGCCCCGGGCCTAGGGAGACCCAGTACTTC. Its translation is CASRPGPRETQYF. This chain connects TRBV12-3 or TRBV12-4 to TRBJ2-5; D is ambiguous. Trimming left V 8 bases short and J 5 bases short, with 15 bases between. The CDR3 is 13 amino acids.

This clonotype was found many times. CDR3 in amino acids: CAWSGQGTGELFF. The DNA for the CDR3 is TGTGCCTGGAGTGGGCAGGGGACCGGGGAGCTGTTTTTT. The genes are TRBV30 and TRBJ2-2, with D possibly matching TRBD1 (6 bases). V was trimmed by 1 base and J by 5 bases, leaving 8 bases between them. Germline CDR1 is GTSNPN and CDR2 is SVGIG (reference sequence). The CDR3 runs 13 residues.

This clonotype was recorded many times. The chain links TRBV24-1 to TRBJ1-5, with D uncertain. The CDR3 runs to 16 residues. Trimming pared 2 bases from V and 2 bases from J, leaving 12 bases between. Germline V gene sequence: CDR1 KGHDR, CDR2 SFDVKD. CDR3: CATSDSSSFGNQPQHF. CDR3 coding DNA: TGTGCCACCAGTGATTCTTCCAGTTTCGGCAATCAGCCCCAGCATTTT.

This clonotype was found many times. V usage is TRBV29-1 and J usage is TRBJ2-5; 10 bases align to TRBD1. V shed 7 bases and J 9 bases; nucleotides not matched to a gene: 11. The V gene's germline CDR1 is SQVTM and CDR2 ANQGSEA. This CDR3 comprises 13 residues. CDR3 nucleotide sequence: TGCAGCGCACGACAGGGGGCGTCGGAGTCCCAGTACTTC. It is translated as CSARQGASESQYF.

This clonotype was recorded many times. The V call is TRBV6-2 or TRBV6-3, the J call TRBJ1-1; D possibly corresponds to TRBD1 (5 bases). CDR3 length: 14 amino acids. Germline assignment: CDR1 MNHEY and CDR2 SVGEGT. Trimming took 0 bases from V and 3 from J, leaving 8 bases between them. Here the CDR3 DNA reads TGTGCCAGCAGTTACTCACCGGGGGACACTGAAGCTTTCTTT. This gives the protein CASSYSPGDTEAFF.

This sequence joins TRBV4-3 and TRBJ1-2, with 9 bases aligning to TRBD1. Germline V gives CDR1 LGHNA, CDR2 YSLEER. Trimming took 6 bases from V and 8 from J; bases not matched to a gene: 16. The CDR3 runs 16 residues. The CDR3 nucleotides read TGCGCCAGCAGTATAGAAGTCGGGACAGGGTCAGGCGGCTACACCTTC. It yields the protein CASSIEVGTGSGGYTF.

The J gene is TRBJ2-3, the V gene TRBV30, with unresolved D. The ends were cut back, 4 bases at V and 6 bases at J, with 5 bases in the middle. Germline V gene lookup returns CDR1 GTSNPN and CDR2 SVGIG (reference sequence). This CDR3 contains 10 residues. The CDR3 sequence is CAWTMDTQYF. The CDR3 DNA follows: TGTGCCTGGACAATGGATACGCAGTATTTT.

Many counts were recorded for this clonotype. Compared with germline, one end of the junction differs, possibly owing to a read error. The rearrangement links TRBV7-7 to TRBJ2-3; possibly TRBD1 for D (6 bases). This CDR3 region has 15 residues. Germline V gene data show CDR1 as SSHAT and CDR2 as FNYEAQ (reference sequence). The CDR3 reads CASSLGQGWTDTQYF. CDR3 in DNA: TGTGCTAGCAGCTTGGGCCAGGGGTGGACAGATACGCAGTATTTT. Based on the CDR3 plus reference TRBV7-7 and TRBJ2-3, the full variable domain is GAGVSQSPRYKVTKRGQDVTLRCDPISSHATLYWYQQALGQGPEFLTYFNYEAQPDKSGLPSDRFSAERPEGSISTLTIQRTEQRDSAMYRCASSLGQGWTDTQYFGPGTRLTVL.

This clonotype was detected many times. This chain joins TRBV27 and TRBJ1-1; 7 bases are a match to TRBD1. This CDR3 has 14 amino acids. Germline lookup yields CDR1 MNHEY and CDR2 SMNVEV (reference sequence). V lost 6 bases, J lost 1 base, and 5 bases stayed unmatched. The CDR3 loop reads CASRKGAGNTEAFF. The CDR3 DNA sequence: TGTGCCAGCAGAAAGGGGGCGGGGAACACTGAAGCTTTCTTT.

This clonotype was picked up many times. The chain employs TRBV20-1 and TRBJ2-5; 10 bases are a match to TRBD1. This CDR3 spans 14 amino acids. V gave up 5 bases and J gave up 3 bases; unmatched junction bases: 6. CDR1 DFQATT and CDR2 SNEGSKA come from the germline V gene (reference sequence). The CDR3 protein is CSAEPGTGEETQYF. Here the CDR3 DNA reads TGCAGTGCTGAACCCGGGACAGGGGAAGAGACCCAGTACTTC.

As DNA, the CDR3 is TGTGCCAGCAAGAGTACCTACGAGCAGTACTTC. It translates to CASKSTYEQYF. V gene TRBV28 combines with J gene TRBJ2-7; D gene ambiguous. The germline gives CDR1 MDHEN, CDR2 SYDVKM. This CDR3 comprises 11 residues. V lost 7 bases to trimming and J lost 2 bases, with 6 bases between them. The whole variable domain, remainder taken from reference TRBV28 and TRBJ2-7, is DVKVTQSSRYLVKRTGEKVFLECVQDMDHENMFWYRQDPGLGLRLIYFSYDVKMKEKGDIPEGYSVSREKKERFSLILESASTNQTSMYLCASKSTYEQYFGPGTRLTVT.

This clonotype has ten or more counts. The chain employs TRBV7-6 and TRBJ1-1; TRBD1 matches at 10 bases. V gave up 5 bases and J gave up 0 bases; unmatched junction bases: 9. CDR3 length: 17 residues. Germline V gene sequence: CDR1 SGHVS, CDR2 FNYEAQ. CDR3 bases: TGTGCCAGCAGCCAATCGACAGGGGGCAAGTTGAACACTGAAGCTTTCTTT. Protein sequence: CASSQSTGGKLNTEAFF.

This clonotype showed up many times. The chain recombines TRBV20-1 with TRBJ1-3; D is ambiguous. Germline V lookup: CDR1 DFQATT, CDR2 SNEGSKA (reference sequence). There are 12 residues in the CDR3. V was pared by 6 bases and J by 4 bases, with 10 bases between. Written as DNA, the CDR3 is TGCAGTGCCGTGAAAGAGGGAAACACCATATATTTT. Translated: CSAVKEGNTIYF.

This clonotype was seen many times. CDR3 region: CSARGLAGGPGENIQYF. CDR3 nucleotide sequence: TGCAGTGCTAGAGGGCTAGCGGGAGGGCCGGGGGAAAACATTCAGTACTTC. The chain is built from TRBV20-1 and TRBJ2-4, with TRBD2 matching over 12 bases. This CDR3 spans 17 amino acids. The germline V gene has CDR1 DFQATT and CDR2 SNEGSKA (reference sequence). The ends lost 1 base at V and 5 bases at J; junction bases unmatched: 9.